Each of the 24 T cell receptor beta chains below was sequenced from the same sample in a study of cytomegalovirus exposure and HLA in healthy donors. The protocol was immunoSEQ multiplex PCR, while the TCRdb copy is restricted to in-frame clones and leaves out a portion. The table shows over 150,000 clones, with roughly 90% occurring only once. The specimen sequenced was PBMCs. All receptors come from a woman in her twenties or thirties in good health and CMV-seronegative.

The chain uses TRBV11-2 and TRBJ2-1; 9 bases map to TRBD2. The V and J ends lost 1 base and 4 bases, in that order; junction bases with no gene match: 2. The length of the CDR3 is 15 residues. Looked up from germline, CDR1 is SGHAT and CDR2 is FQNNGV. The CDR3 coding sequence is TGTGCCAGCAGCTTAGCTAGCGGGACTTACAATGAGCAGTTCTTC. Protein sequence: CASSLASGTYNEQFF.

This chain uses TRBV21-1 with TRBJ1-5. TRBV21-1 is deemed a pseudogene. The CDR3 is 16 residues long. CDR3 loop: CASSKEKSYSNQPQHF. CDR3 nucleotide sequence: TGTGCCAGCAGCAAAGAGAAATCATATAGCAATCAGCCCCAGCATTTT.

V is TRBV25-1 and J is TRBJ1-1; D may be TRBD1 (6 bases). The CDR3 totals 11 residues. The ends were cut back, 4 bases at V and 11 bases at J, with 11 bases in the middle. Germline V lookup: CDR1 MGHDK, CDR2 SYGVNS. CDR3 coding DNA: TGTGCCAGCAGTGTCGGGACACGGGCTTTCTTT. Residues: CASSVGTRAFF.

The chain carries TRBV7-9 and TRBJ1-2, with D perhaps matching TRBD1 (6 bases). Trimming left V 5 bases short and J 5 bases short, with 9 bases between. The CDR3 has 12 amino acids. Germline V CDR1 and CDR2: SEHNR, FQNEAQ (reference sequence). The CDR3 sequence: CASSQQGYGYTF. The CDR3 DNA is TGTGCCAGCAGCCAACAGGGTTATGGCTACACCTTC. Combining the CDR3 with reference TRBV7-9 and TRBJ1-2 gives the whole variable domain DTGVSQNPRHKITKRGQNVTFRCDPISEHNRLYWYRQTLGQGPEFLTYFQNEAQLEKSRLLSDRFSAERPKGSFSTLEIQRTEQGDSAMYLCASSQQGYGYTFGSGTRLTVV.

V usage is TRBV29-1 and J usage is TRBJ2-1; D gene ambiguous. Looked up from germline, CDR1 is SQVTM and CDR2 is ANQGSEA. The V end was cut by 6 bases, the J end by 3 bases, with 12 bases between. The CDR3 consists of 13 residues. The CDR3 DNA sequence: TGCAGCGTCGAAACTTGGGGCTACAATGAGCAGTTCTTC. Encoded protein: CSVETWGYNEQFF.

This chain links TRBV9 with TRBJ2-3, with 10 bases aligning to TRBD2. The CDR3 totals 18 residues. Germline CDR1 reads SGDLS; CDR2 reads YYNGEE. Trimming at V came to 1 base and at J to 0 bases, leaving 8 bases not matched to a gene. The CDR3 DNA is TGTGCCAGCAGCGTAAGTCGATCTAGCGGGGGTAGCACAGATACGCAGTATTTT. Translating gives CASSVSRSSGGSTDTQYF.

V gene TRBV7-8 combines with J gene TRBJ2-7; D is tentatively TRBD1 or TRBD2 (5 bases each). Germline V gene lookup returns CDR1 SGHVS and CDR2 FQNEAQ. V was cut by 6 bases and J by 0 bases, with 15 bases left in between. The CDR3 runs to 15 residues. The CDR3 region is CASSLGVGVSYEQYF. CDR3 coding DNA: TGTGCCAGCAGTCTCGGGGTAGGGGTCTCCTACGAGCAGTACTTC.

The chain links TRBV4-1 to TRBJ1-2, with D possibly being TRBD1 (5 bases). Germline loops: CDR1 MGHRA, CDR2 YSYEKL. Trimming removed 0 bases from V and 5 bases from J, with 10 bases in between. The CDR3 extends over 14 amino acids. The CDR3 reads CASSQEIGVYGYTF. CDR3 in DNA: TGCGCCAGCAGCCAAGAGATAGGGGTTTATGGCTACACCTTC.

This chain joins TRBV28 and TRBJ1-1, with TRBD1 as a possible D gene (6 bases). The CDR3 sequence is 14 residues long. The V gene's germline CDR1 is MDHEN and CDR2 SYDVKM. Between the trimmed V and J ends, which lost 5 bases and 3 bases, there was a span of 13 bases. The CDR3 nucleotides read TGTGCCAGCAGTCCTACGGACAGTCACACTGAAGCTTTCTTT. The encoded protein is CASSPTDSHTEAFF.

V gene TRBV29-1 combines with J gene TRBJ1-1; D gene uncertain. The V end was cut by 1 base, the J end by 6 bases, with 12 bases between. This CDR3 region has 13 residues. The germline V gene encodes CDR1 SQVTM and CDR2 ANQGSEA. CDR3 nucleotide sequence: TGCAGCGTTGAAGTGCCCCGTTTGGCTGAAGCTTTCTTT. Translating it yields CSVEVPRLAEAFF.

A word on this clone: A read error may account for a junction end that differs from germline. V gene TRBV7-7 combines with J gene TRBJ2-2; D is ambiguous. The germline V gene encodes CDR1 SSHAT and CDR2 FNYEAQ (reference sequence). The CDR3 sequence is 13 residues long. The CDR3 DNA is TGTGCTAGCAGCCTCGTTGACACCGGGGAGCTGTTTTTT. This encodes CASSLVDTGELFF.

The rearrangement uses TRBV6-5 and TRBJ2-2; 10 bases are a match to TRBD1. With 6 bases clipped from V and 4 bases from J, the junction kept 2 bases outside the gene matches. CDR1 is MNHEY, CDR2 SVGAGI, per germline. The CDR3 runs to 14 residues. The CDR3 nucleotides are TGTGCCAGCAGACGGACAGGGGGCACCGGGGAGCTGTTTTTT. The encoded protein is CASRRTGGTGELFF.

This chain links TRBV28 with TRBJ2-7; D not resolved. This CDR3 region has 14 residues. Per germline, CDR1 MDHEN and CDR2 SYDVKM. Trimming stripped 3 bases from V and 3 bases from J, with 12 bases between. The CDR3 bases are TGTGCCAGCAGTTTCGGCAGTTTAATCTACGAGCAGTACTTC. It codes for CASSFGSLIYEQYF.

The table lists this clone with a count of one. The chain combines TRBV27 with TRBJ1-1; TRBD1 agrees at 8 bases. The CDR3 contains 15 residues. The germline V gene has CDR1 MNHEY and CDR2 SMNVEV (reference sequence). J was trimmed by 4 bases and V by 4 bases; bases with no gene match: 8. The CDR3 region is CASSSSGGGGTEAFF. The CDR3 DNA reads TGTGCCAGCAGTTCCTCAGGGGGCGGAGGCACTGAAGCTTTCTTT.

The genes are TRBV7-2 and TRBJ2-1; D ambiguous. Trimming stripped 6 bases from V and 0 bases from J, with 12 bases between. The CDR3 is 15 amino acids. Germline V gives CDR1 SGHTA, CDR2 FQGNSA. The CDR3 loop is CASSLTGRSYNEQFF. CDR3 bases: TGTGCCAGCAGTTTAACCGGGCGCTCCTACAATGAGCAGTTCTTC.

V gene TRBV19 combines with J gene TRBJ1-1; maybe TRBD1 (5 bases). Germline-derived CDR1 and CDR2 are LNHDA and SQIVND (reference sequence). With 10 bases removed from V and 0 bases from J, the gap between germline ends came to 21 bases. The CDR3 is made up of 16 amino acids. DNA for the CDR3: TGTGCCACCGCTTACGAGGGACCCCAGATGAACACTGAAGCTTTCTTT. Its protein product is CATAYEGPQMNTEAFF.

The chain couples TRBV4-1 to TRBJ2-7, with no clear D. Germline loops: CDR1 MGHRA, CDR2 YSYEKL. V lost 0 bases and J lost 0, with 9 bases in between. This CDR3 has 15 amino acids. The CDR3 DNA reads as TGCGCCAGCAGCCAAGAACCAGCTCCCTCCTACGAGCAGTACTTC. Amino acids: CASSQEPAPSYEQYF.

The sample holds a few counts of this clone. The J gene is TRBJ1-2, the V gene TRBV6-5; D gene unclear. The length of the CDR3 is 13 residues. Germline CDR1 MNHEY, CDR2 SVGAGI. V was shortened by 6 bases and J by 4 bases, with 12 bases between the two germline ends. This CDR3 reads CASSRVSGYGYTF. CDR3 DNA: TGTGCCAGCAGCCGGGTATCCGGCTATGGCTACACCTTC.

The rearrangement uses TRBV6-1 and TRBJ1-1; D unresolved. CDR1 is MNHNS and CDR2 is SASEGT in the germline V gene. This CDR3 is built from 13 residues. With 10 bases removed from V and 4 bases from J, the gap between germline ends came to 16 bases. The CDR3 DNA follows: TGTGCCACCCACAGTAGGGTAGGCACTGAAGCTTTCTTT. Translation: CATHSRVGTEAFF.

The count of this clone is one. This sequence joins TRBV4-3 and TRBJ1-1, with D hard to call. The CDR3 has 13 amino acids. V lost 0 bases, J lost 8 bases, and 10 bases lay in between. CDR1 is LGHNA, CDR2 YSLEER, per germline. The DNA for the CDR3 is TGCGCCAGCAGCCAAGATAGTATGAGGGAAGCTTTCTTT. Translating it yields CASSQDSMREAFF.

The chain is built from TRBV28 and TRBJ1-5; TRBD1 is a possible D gene (6 bases). This CDR3 comprises 19 residues. CDR1 is MDHEN and CDR2 is SYDVKM in the germline V gene. V was clipped by 1 base and J by 2 bases, with 21 bases between them. DNA for the CDR3: TGTGCCAGCAGTTTATCCCCCCTTGGAGGGGGGCCGGGCAATCAGCCCCAGCATTTT. Translation gives CASSLSPLGGGPGNQPQHF.

V is TRBV19 and J is TRBJ2-7, with D tentatively TRBD1 (5 bases). Germline V gives CDR1 LNHDA, CDR2 SQIVND (reference sequence). V lost 8 bases and J lost 0, with 14 bases in between. This CDR3 has 14 residues. CDR3 nucleotides: TGTGCCAGTGGGGCCGACGGTAGCTCCTACGAGCAGTACTTC. Translation gives CASGADGSSYEQYF.

This sequence joins TRBV2 and TRBJ1-2; 7 nucleotides match TRBD1. V dropped 10 bases and J dropped 8; count of bases not matched to a gene: 19. This CDR3 comprises 15 residues. CDR1 is SNHLY, CDR2 FYNNEI, per germline. CDR3 sequence reads: CATILDRASPTGYTF. For the CDR3, the DNA is TGTGCCACCATTCTCGACAGGGCATCCCCAACCGGCTACACCTTC.

The rearrangement joins TRBV4-3 to TRBJ1-5; TRBD1 aligns across 8 bases. In germline, CDR1 is LGHNA, CDR2 YSLEER. This CDR3 comprises 14 residues. With 3 bases clipped from V and 6 bases from J, the junction kept 4 bases outside the gene matches. CDR3 in amino acids: CASSQDREAQPQHF. The DNA of the CDR3 is TGCGCCAGCAGCCAGGACAGGGAGGCTCAGCCCCAGCATTTT.